The 21 T cell receptor beta chains presented below share a single source sample, sequenced in a study of T cell repertoires in cytomegalovirus infection. MiXCR, applied by TCRdb to the reads, yields one record per CDR3 protein. The sample yields 250,000 to 300,000 distinct CDR3 sequences, roughly a fifth seen once. Antigens of these TCRs are unknown. The sequencing here drew on cultured PBMCs, taken from culture after CMV antigen stimulation. The receptors derive from a human donor in good health (CMV status not recorded). Some clones in this sample may be carry-over from other donors' samples.

This clonotype has just a few counts. The chain employs TRBV12-3 or TRBV12-4 and TRBJ2-1; D uncertain. V lost 1 base and J 14 bases, leaving 18 bases between the germline ends. CDR3 length: 14 amino acids. The chain's CDR3 is CASSLGFVIGYEFF. The CDR3 bases are TGTGCCAGCAGTTTAGGGTTCGTTATAGGGTACGAGTTCTTC.

The chain carries TRBV7-9 and TRBJ2-1; 8 bases map to TRBD2. Germline CDR1 SEHNR, CDR2 FQNEAQ (reference sequence). The V and J ends lost 5 bases and 9 bases, in that order; junction bases with no gene match: 12. CDR3 length: 15 residues. The CDR3, as DNA: TGTGCCAGCAGCCCGGGTAGCGGGACCCACAGTGAGCAGTTCTTC. Encoded protein: CASSPGSGTHSEQFF.

This rearrangement joins TRBV5-1 to TRBJ1-3; no reliable D call. The CDR3 runs 13 residues. Trimming took off 4 bases at V and 4 bases at J, with 9 bases between the two ends. Germline V gene sequence: CDR1 SGHRS, CDR2 YFSETQ. The CDR3 region is CASSRRRGNTIYF. CDR3 DNA: TGCGCCAGCAGCCGGCGTAGGGGAAACACCATATATTTT.

In this sample, this clonotype turned up many times. CDR3 sequence (DNA): TGTGCCAGCAGTCGAGGGACTACCAATGAGCAGTTCTTC. The encoded protein is CASSRGTTNEQFF. The genes are TRBV12-3 or TRBV12-4 and TRBJ2-1; 7 bases are a match to TRBD2. The CDR3 totals 13 residues. V lost 5 bases, J lost 6 bases, and 4 bases stayed unmatched.

At least ten counts were recorded for this clonotype. The V gene is TRBV7-2, the J gene TRBJ2-1; 10 nucleotides agree with TRBD1. V dropped 0 bases and J dropped 8; count of bases not matched to a gene: 7. The CDR3 runs to 16 residues. The germline V gene encodes CDR1 SGHTA and CDR2 FQGNSA. In nucleotides, the CDR3 is TGTGCCAGCAGCTTAGCTGTCCCGGGACAGGGGTATGAGCAGTTCTTC. It yields the protein CASSLAVPGQGYEQFF.

The genes are TRBV19 and TRBJ2-5, with D possibly being TRBD2 (6 bases). V shed 5 bases and J shed 6 bases, with 16 bases lying between them. This CDR3 region has 14 residues. Germline lookup yields CDR1 LNHDA and CDR2 SQIVND (reference sequence). The CDR3 reads CASSPNGGYQTQYF. CDR3 in DNA: TGTGCCAGTAGTCCTAACGGAGGGTATCAGACCCAGTACTTC.

The rearrangement uses TRBV19 and TRBJ1-2; D uncertain. The CDR3 spans 12 residues. CDR1 and CDR2 from the germline V gene are LNHDA and SQIVND (reference sequence). V lost 11 bases and J lost 7, with 17 bases in between. As DNA, the CDR3 is TGTGCCTCTCAGAGGGCAGGTCGTGGCTACACCTTC. Its translation is CASQRAGRGYTF.

This clonotype was counted at least ten times. The genes are TRBV12-3 or TRBV12-4 and TRBJ2-2; a weak D match, TRBD2 (5 bases). CDR3 length equals 16 residues. The V end lost 3 bases, the J end lost 8 bases, and 19 bases lay between the germline ends. The CDR3 here is CASSFPDSILAGELFF. The CDR3 DNA is TGTGCCAGCAGTTTTCCGGACTCCATTCTTGCTGGGGAGCTGTTTTTT.

This clonotype has at least ten counts. This chain links TRBV4-3 with TRBJ1-3, with D possibly TRBD1 on 5 matching bases. Trimming cost V 0 bases and J 0 bases, with 9 bases left between them. The CDR3 has 16 amino acids. Germline-derived CDR1 and CDR2 are LGHNA and YSLEER. CDR3 amino acids: CASSQDFDSSGNTIYF. In DNA, the CDR3 is TGCGCCAGCAGCCAAGACTTCGACAGCTCTGGAAACACCATATATTTT.

The CDR3 DNA reads TGTGCCCCCCGCGAGCAGTACGTC. Translating it yields CAPREQYV. J is TRBJ2-7 and V is TRBV5-4; D not certain. V was cut by 10 bases and J by 6 bases, with 5 bases left in between. Germline V gene sequence: CDR1 SGHNT, CDR2 YYREEE (reference sequence). CDR3 length: 8 amino acids.

The rearrangement uses TRBV6-5 and TRBJ2-1; 16 nucleotides agree with TRBD2. The CDR3 extends over 17 amino acids. The germline V gene has CDR1 MNHEY and CDR2 SVGAGI. V was clipped by 5 bases and J by 5 bases; unmatched bases: 6. CDR3 protein: CASSQGLAGGGNNEQFF. The CDR3 DNA sequence: TGTGCCAGCAGTCAGGGACTAGCGGGAGGGGGGAACAATGAGCAGTTCTTC.

This clonotype was seen only a few times. This chain joins TRBV7-2 and TRBJ2-1, with TRBD2 matching over 8 bases. Germline loops: CDR1 SGHTA, CDR2 FQGNSA. The trim removed 0 bases at V and 6 bases at J, leaving 7 bases unmatched. This CDR3 is 16 amino acids long. In nucleotides, the CDR3 is TGTGCCAGCAGCTTAGCCTCGGGACTAGGTGCCAATGAGCAGTTCTTC. The encoded protein is CASSLASGLGANEQFF.

This clonotype was seen ten or more times. This rearrangement joins TRBV7-2 to TRBJ2-2; 12 bases agree with TRBD2. The CDR3 is 16 amino acids. Germline CDR1 SGHTA, CDR2 FQGNSA. V was pared by 7 bases and J by 4 bases, with 7 bases of the junction left unmatched. CDR3: CASTTTSGRPTGELFF. In DNA form, the CDR3 reads TGTGCCAGCACCACAACTAGCGGGAGGCCCACCGGGGAGCTGTTTTTT.

The chain employs TRBV10-3 and TRBJ2-3; tentative D call: TRBD2 (6 bases). V was cut by 7 bases and J by 3 bases, with 11 bases left in between. This CDR3 has 13 residues. In germline, CDR1 is ENHRY, CDR2 SYGVKD. The CDR3 spells CAITELATDTQYF. The CDR3 nucleotides read TGTGCCATCACTGAACTAGCAACAGATACGCAGTATTTT.

The J gene is TRBJ1-2, the V gene TRBV7-2; D not certain. CDR1 and CDR2 (germline): SGHTA, FQGNSA. Between the trimmed V and J ends, which lost 7 bases and 6 bases, there was a span of 12 bases. This CDR3 has 12 residues. The CDR3 nucleotides read TGTGCCAGCACCATCCCGGTGCATGGCTACACCTTC. This sequence encodes CASTIPVHGYTF.

V gene TRBV7-2 combines with J gene TRBJ2-1; D remains unclear. With 5 bases removed from V and 8 bases from J, the gap between germline ends came to 13 bases. The CDR3 sequence is 13 residues long. From germline, CDR1 is SGHTA and CDR2 FQGNSA. The CDR3 is CASSQWYGDEQFF. The CDR3 DNA reads TGTGCCAGCAGCCAATGGTATGGGGATGAGCAGTTCTTC.

This clonotype appeared a few times. The chain combines TRBV27 with TRBJ1-2; TRBD1 aligns across 7 bases. The germline gives CDR1 MNHEY, CDR2 SMNVEV (reference sequence). The CDR3 contains 13 residues. Trimming took 3 bases from V and 6 from J; bases not matched to a gene: 4. The CDR3 loop is CASSFGRGNGYTF. CDR3 nucleotides: TGTGCCAGCAGTTTTGGCAGGGGGAATGGCTACACCTTC.

Only a few counts were recorded for this clonotype. CDR3 nucleotides: TGTGCCAGCAGTAGCCCCCGCTCCCTCCACTTT. Its translation: CASSSPRSLHF. This chain links TRBV2 with TRBJ1-6; no clear D gene. This CDR3 comprises 11 residues. CDR1 SNHLY and CDR2 FYNNEI come from the germline V gene. Trimming removed 5 bases at V and 14 bases at J, with 10 bases between.

The chain combines TRBV23-1 with TRBJ2-3; D remains unclear. TRBV23-1 is an ORF, and what it does is uncertain. The CDR3 is 17 amino acids. V gave up 6 bases and J gave up 2 bases, with 21 bases separating them. This chain's CDR3 is CASSPWTEILNTDTQYF. CDR3 in DNA: TGCGCCAGCAGCCCCTGGACGGAGATCCTAAACACAGATACGCAGTATTTT.

This clonotype was counted a few times. The gene calls are TRBV4-1 and TRBJ1-1; no clear D gene. The CDR3 loop spans 11 amino acids. V dropped 3 bases and J dropped 7 bases, with 6 bases sitting between them. Germline V gene lookup returns CDR1 MGHRA and CDR2 YSYEKL. This CDR3 reads CASSQGREAFF. Written as DNA, the CDR3 is TGCGCCAGCAGCCAGGGCCGTGAAGCTTTCTTT.

This clonotype showed up many times. This sequence joins TRBV7-2 and TRBJ2-1; 7 nucleotides line up with TRBD1. This CDR3 comprises 15 residues. Germline trimming cut 4 bases from V and 2 bases from J; bases unmatched to any gene: 5. CDR1 SGHTA and CDR2 FQGNSA come from the germline V gene. CDR3 nucleotides: TGTGCCAGCAGCTCCATCGGGACAGCCTACAATGAGCAGTTCTTC. The encoded protein is CASSSIGTAYNEQFF.